These 32 T cell receptor beta chains came from one sample sequenced in a study of blood T cell repertoires in COVID-19. The method was immunoSEQ multiplex PCR; TCRdb's version includes in-frame clones alone and lacks a portion of them. The table includes 150,000 to 200,000 clones, roughly 74% detected once. The sequenced sample consisted of peripheral blood. All receptors come from a woman aged 80 or over with acute or convalescent COVID-19.

The chain uses TRBV7-2 and TRBJ1-1, with D possibly being TRBD1 (6 bases). This CDR3 has 16 residues. Germline CDR1 and CDR2: SGHTA and FQGNSA. Trimming stripped 3 bases from V and 1 base from J, with 15 bases between. CDR3 loop: CASSLYMGGGNTEAFF. The CDR3 bases are TGTGCCAGCAGCTTGTATATGGGAGGGGGGAACACTGAAGCTTTCTTT.

The rearrangement joins TRBV5-4 to TRBJ2-3, with 9 bases fitting TRBD2. The CDR3 covers 16 residues. Looked up from germline, CDR1 is SGHNT and CDR2 is YYREEE (reference sequence). Losses at the gene ends were 2 bases for V and 4 bases for J; bases not matched to a gene: 8. This CDR3 reads CASSLFSGGLPDTQYF. The CDR3, as DNA: TGTGCCAGCAGCTTATTTAGCGGGGGCTTACCAGATACGCAGTATTTT.

The chain combines TRBV13 with TRBJ2-7, with a possible D match to TRBD2 (6 bases). This CDR3 comprises 14 residues. Deletions cut 5 bases from V and 1 base from J, with 12 bases between. The V gene's germline CDR1 is PRHDT and CDR2 FYEKMQ (reference sequence). CDR3 DNA: TGTGCCAGCAGCATTAGCGGTACTTCCTACGAGCAGTACTTC. As protein: CASSISGTSYEQYF.

Written as DNA, the CDR3 is TGTGCCAGTGCCGGACAGGGGCGCGATCAGCCCCAGCATTTT. Its protein product is CASAGQGRDQPQHF. The chain employs TRBV19 and TRBJ1-5; TRBD1 matches 9 bases. The germline CDR1 and CDR2 sequences are LNHDA and SQIVND (reference sequence). After removal of 8 bases from V and 5 bases from J, the junction contained 7 bases not matched to a gene. There are 14 residues in the CDR3.

The chain combines TRBV18 with TRBJ1-2, with 8 bases matching TRBD1. Germline V gene sequence: CDR1 KGHSH, CDR2 LQKENI. The CDR3 consists of 15 residues. V lost 5 bases and J lost 3; bases outside the gene matches: 8. CDR3 DNA: TGTGCCAGCTCAGACTACGACAGGGGCGACTATGGCTACACCTTC. It encodes CASSDYDRGDYGYTF. Variable domain in full (rest from reference TRBV18 and TRBJ1-2): NAGVMQNPRHLVRRRGQEARLRCSPMKGHSHVYWYRQLPEEGLKFMVYLQKENIIDESGMPKERFSAEFPKEGPSILRIQQVVRGDSAAYFCASSDYDRGDYGYTFGSGTRLTVV.

This sequence joins TRBV14 and TRBJ2-7; D may be TRBD2 (6 bases). CDR3 length equals 14 residues. Trimming removed 1 base at V and 6 bases at J, with 13 bases between. Germline V gene lookup returns CDR1 SGHDN and CDR2 FVKESK. CDR3 protein: CASSQGGGVGEQYF. The CDR3 nucleotides are TGTGCCAGCAGCCAAGGCGGAGGGGTTGGCGAGCAGTACTTC.

The rearrangement uses TRBV5-1 and TRBJ2-6, with 7 bases fitting TRBD1. The J segment lost 4 bases and the V segment lost 5 bases, leaving 9 bases of the junction unmatched. Germline-derived CDR1 and CDR2 are SGHRS and YFSETQ. This CDR3 contains 16 residues. CDR3 sequence (DNA): TGCGCCAGCAGTCCCTACAGGGGCCGAGGGGCCAACGTCCTGACTTTC. Translating it yields CASSPYRGRGANVLTF. The variable domain in full, with the rest retrieved from reference TRBV5-1 and TRBJ2-6, is KAGVTQTPRYLIKTRGQQVTLSCSPISGHRSVSWYQQTPGQGLQFLFEYFSETQRNKGNFPGRFSGRQFSNSRSEMNVSTLELGDSALYLCASSPYRGRGANVLTFGAGSRLTVL.

The chain is built from TRBV15 and TRBJ1-5; weak D call: TRBD1 (5 bases). The CDR3 extends over 15 amino acids. V was cut by 3 bases and J by 2 bases, with 11 bases left in between. CDR1 and CDR2 from the germline V gene are LNHNV and YYDKDF (reference sequence). DNA for the CDR3: TGTGCCACCAGCAGCCTACCGACAGGCAATCAGCCCCAGCATTTT. It translates to CATSSLPTGNQPQHF.

The rearrangement links TRBV9 to TRBJ1-2; D is ambiguous. The CDR3 runs 12 residues. Looked up from germline, CDR1 is SGDLS and CDR2 is YYNGEE. The V gene lost 0 bases and the J gene lost 8 bases, with 8 bases spanning the gap. As DNA, the CDR3 is TGTGCCAGCAGCGTAGCTACGTCCGGCTACACCTTC. Amino acid sequence: CASSVATSGYTF.

Here the CDR3 DNA reads TGTGCCAGCAGTGCCCGAGCGGGGGAGGGGAACATTCAGTACTTC. It specifies CASSARAGEGNIQYF. The chain links TRBV2 to TRBJ2-4; 8 bases are a match to TRBD2. CDR1 is SNHLY, CDR2 FYNNEI, per germline. CDR3 length equals 15 residues. The V segment lost 4 bases and the J segment 7 bases; nucleotides outside the gene matches: 9.

The J gene is TRBJ1-1, the V gene TRBV7-9, with D perhaps matching TRBD1 (6 bases). Germline CDR1 is SEHNR and CDR2 is FQNEAQ (reference sequence). The V gene lost 1 base and the J gene lost 2 bases, with 11 bases spanning the gap. This CDR3 is 15 amino acids long. The CDR3: CASSLGWGRNTEAFF. As DNA, the CDR3 is TGTGCCAGCAGCTTAGGTTGGGGGCGTAACACTGAAGCTTTCTTT.

This clone has a handful of counts. CDR3 residues: CASSPAGGGKNIQYF. CDR3 DNA: TGCGCCAGCAGCCCTGCGGGGGGCGGGAAAAACATTCAGTACTTC. The chain is built from TRBV5-1 and TRBJ2-4, with 8 bases fitting TRBD2. The CDR3 runs to 15 residues. The trim removed 4 bases at V and 4 bases at J, leaving 7 bases unmatched. CDR1 and CDR2 (germline): SGHRS, YFSETQ.

V is TRBV2 and J is TRBJ2-7; 9 nucleotides agree with TRBD1. Germline V CDR1 and CDR2: SNHLY, FYNNEI. CDR3 length: 16 amino acids. After removal of 10 bases from V and 0 bases from J, the junction contained 13 bases not matched to a gene. CDR3 bases: TGTGCCACCGTACCAAAGGGACAGGGATTCTCCTACGAGCAGTACTTC. Translation gives CATVPKGQGFSYEQYF.

This clone was observed a few times. The chain recombines TRBV18 with TRBJ1-1, with D tentatively TRBD1 (6 bases). CDR1 KGHSH and CDR2 LQKENI come from the germline V gene. V lost 0 bases and J 11 bases, leaving 13 bases between the germline ends. CDR3 length: 13 residues. This chain's CDR3 is CASSPPGGRLAFF. CDR3 nucleotides: TGTGCCAGCTCACCACCAGGGGGTCGCTTGGCTTTCTTT. Full variable domain (rest looked up from reference TRBV18 and TRBJ1-1): NAGVMQNPRHLVRRRGQEARLRCSPMKGHSHVYWYRQLPEEGLKFMVYLQKENIIDESGMPKERFSAEFPKEGPSILRIQQVVRGDSAAYFCASSPPGGRLAFFGQGTRLTVV.

About this clone itself: This sample includes further DNA sequences coding for the same CDR3. The V gene is TRBV7-8, the J gene TRBJ1-2; D may be TRBD1 (5 bases). The CDR3 length is 12 residues. V was trimmed by 5 bases and J by 5 bases, leaving 9 bases between them. In germline, CDR1 is SGHVS, CDR2 FQNEAQ. CDR3 in amino acids: CASSPSGYGYTF. The CDR3 DNA reads as TGTGCCAGCAGCCCGTCAGGGTATGGCTACACCTTC.

The chain joins TRBV20-1 to TRBJ2-5; 12 positions match TRBD2. V lost 3 bases to trimming and J lost 5 bases; unmatched junction nucleotides: 10. Germline-derived CDR1 and CDR2 are DFQATT and SNEGSKA (reference sequence). There are 16 residues in the CDR3. The CDR3 is CSASRASGRAGETQYF. The CDR3, as DNA: TGCAGTGCTAGTAGGGCTAGCGGGAGGGCGGGTGAGACCCAGTACTTC.

The rearrangement links TRBV2 to TRBJ2-7; a possible D gene is TRBD2 (5 bases). The CDR3 has 11 amino acids. V lost 8 bases to trimming and J lost 4 bases, with 9 bases between them. Germline CDR1 and CDR2: SNHLY and FYNNEI. The chain's CDR3 is CASGSQYEQYF. The CDR3 nucleotides read TGTGCCAGCGGGAGTCAATACGAGCAGTACTTC.

The CDR3 bases are TGTGCCACCAGCCGGACAGGGTACGACTATGGCTACACCTTC. Amino acids: CATSRTGYDYGYTF. The chain uses TRBV15 and TRBJ1-2, with 8 bases identical to TRBD1. Trimming took 5 bases from V and 3 from J; bases not matched to a gene: 5. This CDR3 spans 14 amino acids. The V gene's germline CDR1 is LNHNV and CDR2 YYDKDF (reference sequence).

This sequence joins TRBV7-2 and TRBJ1-3; D gene ambiguous. V lost 1 base, J lost 5 bases, and 6 bases lay in between. Germline V gene lookup returns CDR1 SGHTA and CDR2 FQGNSA. The CDR3 is made up of 13 amino acids. Written as DNA, the CDR3 is TGTGCCAGCAGCTTAGGGAGGAGAAACACCATATATTTT. As protein: CASSLGRRNTIYF.

DNA of the CDR3: TGTGCCAGCAGCTTAGGCCTCACAGGGGGCGCTTACACTGAAGCTTTCTTT. It specifies CASSLGLTGGAYTEAFF. The genes are TRBV7-9 and TRBJ1-1, with TRBD1 identical over 9 bases. J gave up 3 bases and V 1 base, and 9 bases lay outside the gene matches. Germline CDR1 is SEHNR and CDR2 is FQNEAQ (reference sequence). The CDR3 contains 17 residues.

This chain joins TRBV10-3 and TRBJ2-7; 7 bases match TRBD2. V lost 6 bases, J lost 3 bases, and 5 bases stayed unmatched. Germline V gene sequence: CDR1 ENHRY, CDR2 SYGVKD. This CDR3 spans 13 amino acids. The CDR3 DNA follows: TGTGCCATCAGGGGAGCGGGAATCTACGAGCAGTACTTC. Its translation is CAIRGAGIYEQYF.

The genes are TRBV4-1 and TRBJ1-3; TRBD1 is a possible D gene (6 bases). CDR3 length: 15 amino acids. Trimming removed 2 bases at V and 3 bases at J, with 11 bases between. Germline CDR1 MGHRA, CDR2 YSYEKL. CDR3 DNA sequence: TGCGCCAGCAGCCAACCCGGGACACTTGGAAACACCATATATTTT. Its protein is CASSQPGTLGNTIYF.

The chain carries TRBV3-1 (or the pseudogene TRBV3-2) and TRBJ1-1, with TRBD1 matching 7 bases. The germline V gene encodes CDR1 LGHDT and CDR2 YNNKEL (reference sequence). The CDR3 is 11 residues long. After removal of 4 bases from V and 10 bases from J, the junction contained 3 bases not matched to a gene. The CDR3 DNA sequence: TGTGCCAGCAGCCCGGGACAGAGAGCTTTCTTT. Translated, it gives CASSPGQRAFF.

The CDR3, as DNA: TGTGCCAGCTCCCCCGCGGGGGCCTACAATGAGCAGTTCTTC. It is translated as CASSPAGAYNEQFF. The genes are TRBV18 and TRBJ2-1; 7 bases line up with TRBD2. CDR1 is KGHSH, CDR2 LQKENI, per germline. The CDR3 has 14 residues. Losses at the gene ends were 6 bases for V and 2 bases for J; bases not matched to a gene: 4.

This clone has a handful of counts. The V gene is TRBV11-3, the J gene TRBJ2-1; 9 bases line up with TRBD2. The CDR3 runs to 15 residues. Germline CDR1 reads SGHNT; CDR2 reads YENEEA. Trimming at V came to 5 bases and at J to 4 bases, leaving 6 bases not matched to a gene. The CDR3 region has the DNA TGTGCCAGCAGCCCACAGCGGGGGGAGTACAATGAGCAGTTCTTC. This codes for CASSPQRGEYNEQFF.

The rearrangement links TRBV2 to TRBJ2-1, with D uncertain. The CDR3 extends over 15 amino acids. Trimming removed 3 bases at V and 2 bases at J, with 11 bases between. CDR1 and CDR2 (germline): SNHLY, FYNNEI. CDR3 sequence reads: CASSDVAATYNEQFF. As DNA, the CDR3 is TGTGCCAGCAGTGATGTCGCGGCGACCTACAATGAGCAGTTCTTC.

The chain carries TRBV7-8 and TRBJ2-7; 16 bases fit TRBD2. The CDR3 loop spans 17 amino acids. The germline V gene has CDR1 SGHVS and CDR2 FQNEAQ. V gave up 4 bases and J gave up 5 bases; unmatched junction bases: 8. The DNA of the CDR3 is TGTGCCAGCAGCTGGGGACTAGCGGGAGGGCCCGCCCACGAGCAGTACTTC. Protein product: CASSWGLAGGPAHEQYF. The entire variable domain, with the rest obtained from reference TRBV7-8 and TRBJ2-7, is as follows: GAGVSQSPRYKVAKRGQDVALRCDPISGHVSLFWYQQALGQGPEFLTYFQNEAQLDKSGLPSDRFFAERPEGSVSTLKIQRTQQEDSAVYLCASSWGLAGGPAHEQYFGPGTRLTVT.

V and J are TRBV6-5 and TRBJ1-4; 7 positions agree with TRBD1. The CDR3 runs to 14 residues. The trim removed 7 bases at V and 7 bases at J, leaving 9 bases unmatched. In germline, CDR1 is MNHEY, CDR2 SVGAGI. CDR3 in DNA: TGTGCCAGCAAGCAAGGGGGCGCGGGTGAAAAACTGTTTTTT. It translates to CASKQGGAGEKLFF.

This clone was counted many times. The chain joins TRBV7-9 to TRBJ1-3; D gene unclear. This CDR3 has 14 residues. V gave up 5 bases and J gave up 0 bases, with 8 bases separating them. Germline loops: CDR1 SEHNR, CDR2 FQNEAQ (reference sequence). The CDR3 reads CASSRLYSGNTIYF. For the CDR3, the DNA is TGTGCCAGCAGCCGACTGTACTCTGGAAACACCATATATTTT.

The rearrangement links TRBV7-9 to TRBJ2-3; a weak D match, TRBD2 (6 bases). Trimming stripped 5 bases from V and 7 bases from J, with 16 bases between. The germline V gene has CDR1 SEHNR and CDR2 FQNEAQ (reference sequence). This CDR3 is 14 amino acids long. The CDR3 DNA is TGTGCCAGCAGCAGCACCGGGAGCCCCTATACGCAGTATTTT. It specifies CASSSTGSPYTQYF.

The chain is built from TRBV18 and TRBJ2-6, with D possibly being TRBD1 (6 bases). The CDR3 totals 16 residues. The V end lost 3 bases, the J end lost 4 bases, and 13 bases lay between the germline ends. Germline CDR1 reads KGHSH; CDR2 reads LQKENI. CDR3 DNA sequence: TGTGCCAGCTCACCGGGAACAGGGTCCGGGGCCAACGTCCTGACTTTC. This sequence encodes CASSPGTGSGANVLTF.

The gene calls are TRBV28 and TRBJ1-2; 8 nucleotides align to TRBD1. The trim removed 4 bases at V and 2 bases at J, leaving 9 bases unmatched. Germline V gives CDR1 MDHEN, CDR2 SYDVKM. The CDR3 loop spans 16 amino acids. CDR3 sequence (DNA): TGTGCCAGCAGTTCCCCCACAGACAGGGGAAACTATGGCTACACCTTC. It specifies CASSSPTDRGNYGYTF.